A single sample is the source of the 17 T cell receptor beta chains below, sequenced in a study of blood T cells in healthy people across ages. A J-beta primer mix and a sample-barcoded 5' primer were used in a second PCR of about 7 to 12 cycles. TCRdb reprocessed the 5' RACE reads with MiXCR, giving one entry per CDR3 protein. Of under 2 million distinct CDR3 sequences listed, roughly a third are singletons. Specimen: blood. These receptors were taken from a woman aged 25 to 39 in good health.

The rearrangement joins TRBV20-1 to TRBJ2-7; TRBD1 matches 8 bases. The V gene end was trimmed by 2 bases and the J gene end by 5 bases; junction bases not matched to a gene: 8. The CDR3 spans 14 residues. CDR1 is DFQATT and CDR2 is SNEGSKA in the germline V gene (reference sequence). The CDR3, as DNA: TGCAGTGCTAGAAGCGAACAGGGGGTCAACGAGCAGTACTTC. As protein: CSARSEQGVNEQYF.

The sample holds a few counts of this clonotype. This chain uses TRBV20-1 with TRBJ2-7; 12 bases line up with TRBD2. In germline, CDR1 is DFQATT, CDR2 SNEGSKA (reference sequence). This CDR3 comprises 14 residues. The V and J ends lost 6 bases and 3 bases, in that order; junction bases with no gene match: 6. The CDR3 bases are TGCAGTGCCTGGGGACTAGCGGGTATCTACGAGCAGTACTTC. Translated, it gives CSAWGLAGIYEQYF.

J is TRBJ2-5 and V is TRBV10-3; D gene ambiguous. CDR1 and CDR2 (germline): ENHRY, SYGVKD. This CDR3 is 14 amino acids long. The V and J ends lost 0 bases and 5 bases respectively, with 10 bases between them. CDR3 DNA: TGTGCCATCAGTGAGTCCCAGGATAAGGAGACCCAGTACTTC. It yields the protein CAISESQDKETQYF.

The chain couples TRBV5-1 to TRBJ2-7; D gene ambiguous. Germline V gene lookup returns CDR1 SGHRS and CDR2 YFSETQ. This CDR3 is built from 14 residues. Trimming removed 2 bases at V and 5 bases at J, with 14 bases between. This CDR3 reads CASSLSAESNEQYF. DNA of the CDR3: TGCGCCAGCAGCTTATCGGCCGAAAGCAACGAGCAGTACTTC.

The CDR3, as DNA: TGTGCCAGCAGCTTGATCGTGGGGTACTACACCTTC. It yields the protein CASSLIVGYYTF. The chain links TRBV5-4 to TRBJ1-2; the D is unclear. With 1 base removed from V and 10 bases from J, the gap between germline ends came to 11 bases. CDR1 and CDR2 from the germline V gene are SGHNT and YYREEE (reference sequence). The CDR3 runs to 12 residues.

In the case of this clonotype: A read error may produce the germline difference seen at one junction end. The CDR3 protein is CASSPDRTNYGCTF. DNA of the CDR3: TGTGCCAGCAGCCCCGACAGGACTAACTATGGCTGCACCTTC. The chain employs TRBV3-1 and TRBJ1-2; possible D gene TRBD1, 6 bases. The CDR3 covers 14 residues. Germline V lookup: CDR1 LGHDT, CDR2 YNNKEL (reference sequence).

A single count supports this clonotype. The gene calls are TRBV6-1 and TRBJ2-1; D unresolved. CDR1 and CDR2 from the germline V gene are MNHNS and SASEGT. The CDR3 contains 14 residues. V lost 1 base and J lost 3, with 7 bases in between. The CDR3 region is CASSEDRRYNEQFF. Here the CDR3 DNA reads TGTGCCAGCAGTGAAGACCGCCGCTACAATGAGCAGTTCTTC.

On this clonotype itself: Relative to the germline gene, one junction end is altered; a read error may explain this. The rearrangement links TRBV7-2 to TRBJ1-4; no reliable D call. This CDR3 spans 12 amino acids. The germline CDR1 and CDR2 sequences are SGHTA and FQGNSA. The CDR3 nucleotides read TGTGCCAGCAGCCAAGGACCCGACAAACGGTTTTTT. It specifies CASSQGPDKRFF.

This clonotype has just a few counts. The rearrangement joins TRBV4-1 to TRBJ2-7; D unclear. The V end lost 3 bases, the J end lost 4 bases, and 16 bases lay between the germline ends. The CDR3 has 15 residues. CDR1 is MGHRA, CDR2 YSYEKL, per germline. The CDR3 nucleotides are TGCGCCAGCAGCCACAGGACCGTCGGAAGGTACGAGCAGTACTTC. It specifies CASSHRTVGRYEQYF.

In its sample, this clonotype was seen many times. CDR3 region: CSARLRLAPNEQFF. The CDR3 bases are TGCAGTGCTAGACTCCGCCTCGCCCCCAATGAGCAGTTCTTC. The gene calls are TRBV20-1 and TRBJ2-1; D uncertain. Germline lookup yields CDR1 DFQATT and CDR2 SNEGSKA (reference sequence). Trimming cost V 2 bases and J 6 bases, with 14 bases left between them. CDR3 length: 14 residues.

This clonotype was seen more than once but under ten times. V gene TRBV6-1 combines with J gene TRBJ2-1; 8 nucleotides align to TRBD1. The ends lost 6 bases at V and 6 bases at J; junction bases unmatched: 4. The CDR3 loop spans 13 amino acids. CDR1 and CDR2 (germline): MNHNS, SASEGT. The CDR3 protein is CASRNGQGNEQFF. CDR3 sequence (DNA): TGTGCCAGCAGGAACGGACAGGGCAATGAGCAGTTCTTC.

This sequence joins TRBV20-1 and TRBJ1-2, with D maybe TRBD1 (5 bases). This CDR3 has 11 residues. Germline assignment: CDR1 DFQATT and CDR2 SNEGSKA (reference sequence). The V end lost 6 bases, the J end lost 13 bases, and 18 bases lay between the germline ends. In DNA form, the CDR3 reads TGCAGTGCCCAAGCGCCAGGGAGCAGCACCTTC. Protein sequence: CSAQAPGSSTF.

This clonotype was seen only a few times. This chain links TRBV25-1 with TRBJ1-1, with 8 bases that match TRBD1. The germline V gene encodes CDR1 MGHDK and CDR2 SYGVNS. V lost 2 bases, J lost 4 bases, and 3 bases stayed unmatched. CDR3 size: 14 residues. CDR3 DNA sequence: TGTGCCAGCAGTGAACCCGGGACAGGCACTGAAGCTTTCTTT. It encodes CASSEPGTGTEAFF.

The chain links TRBV5-1 to TRBJ2-1; D might be TRBD2 (6 bases). This CDR3 spans 17 amino acids. Trimming took 0 bases from V and 3 from J, leaving 16 bases between them. The germline V gene has CDR1 SGHRS and CDR2 YFSETQ. The CDR3 coding sequence is TGCGCCAGCAGCTTGGGTTTCGCGGGGCCCATCTACAATGAGCAGTTCTTC. Amino acid sequence: CASSLGFAGPIYNEQFF.

The V and J genes are TRBV7-9 and TRBJ2-5; 14 bases are shared with TRBD2. The CDR3 runs to 20 residues. Germline-derived CDR1 and CDR2 are SEHNR and FQNEAQ (reference sequence). The ends lost 6 bases at V and 11 bases at J; junction bases unmatched: 26. In nucleotides, the CDR3 is TGTGCCAGCAGAGAGCCGGGACTAGCGGGAGAACCTTACGGTTACAATGAGCAGTACTTC. This encodes CASREPGLAGEPYGYNEQYF.

The genes are TRBV28 and TRBJ1-6; no reliable D call. The CDR3 sequence is 15 residues long. Trimming removed 5 bases from V and 10 bases from J, with 18 bases in between. In germline, CDR1 is MDHEN, CDR2 SYDVKM. The CDR3 loop reads CASSAGRPPGSPLHF. DNA for the CDR3: TGTGCCAGCAGTGCCGGACGACCCCCTGGGTCACCCCTCCACTTT. The full variable domain, with the rest looked up from reference TRBV28 and TRBJ1-6, is DVKVTQSSRYLVKRTGEKVFLECVQDMDHENMFWYRQDPGLGLRLIYFSYDVKMKEKGDIPEGYSVSREKKERFSLILESASTNQTSMYLCASSAGRPPGSPLHFGNGTRLTVT.

This chain connects TRBV5-4 to TRBJ2-3; the match to TRBD2 covers 8 bases. J was trimmed by 6 bases and V by 4 bases; bases with no gene match: 13. Per the germline V gene, CDR1 is SGHNT and CDR2 is YYREEE (reference sequence). This CDR3 has 16 residues. DNA of the CDR3: TGTGCCAGCAGCCCCATGCCCGCCCGGGGGGGGGATACGCAGTATTTT. Translated: CASSPMPARGGDTQYF.